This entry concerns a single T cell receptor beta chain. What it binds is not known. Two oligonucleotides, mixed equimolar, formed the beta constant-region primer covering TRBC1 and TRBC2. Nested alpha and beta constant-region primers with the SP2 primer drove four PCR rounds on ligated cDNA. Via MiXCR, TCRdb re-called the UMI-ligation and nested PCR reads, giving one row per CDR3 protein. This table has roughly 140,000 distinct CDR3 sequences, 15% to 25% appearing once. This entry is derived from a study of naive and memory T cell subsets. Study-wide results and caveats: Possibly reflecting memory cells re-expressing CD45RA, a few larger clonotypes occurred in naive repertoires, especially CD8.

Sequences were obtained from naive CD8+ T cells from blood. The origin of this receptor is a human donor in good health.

CDR3 amino acids: CASSIAGGPHNEQFF. The DNA for the CDR3 is TGTGCCAGCAGCATAGCGGGAGGGCCCCACAATGAGCAGTTCTTC. The genes are TRBV12-3 or TRBV12-4 and TRBJ2-1; 11 nucleotides agree with TRBD2. The CDR3 is 15 amino acids. J gave up 5 bases and V 6 bases, and 6 bases lay outside the gene matches.